What follows are 27 T cell receptor beta chains derived from one specimen sequenced in a study of shared T cell receptors in the human thymus. Produced via immunoSEQ multiplex PCR; TCRdb's table is partial and in-frame only. The sample lists 700,000 or so clones, approximately 85% occurring once. The same data also contributed to another study, on human thymus T cells.

The sequenced sample consisted of thymocytes. Receptors were obtained from a girl less than two years old with a congenital heart defect.

J is TRBJ2-5 and V is TRBV30; 9 bases are a match to TRBD2. Trimming cost V 0 bases and J 1 base; bases outside gene matches: 6. Germline CDR1 is GTSNPN and CDR2 is SVGIG (reference sequence). There are 16 residues in the CDR3. The DNA of the CDR3 is TGTGCCTGGAGTGTAATCCTAGCGGGGCCCCAAGAGACCCAGTACTTC. This encodes CAWSVILAGPQETQYF.

This chain links TRBV9 with TRBJ1-1, with D possibly matching TRBD1 (6 bases). The V and J ends lost 0 bases and 4 bases respectively, with 10 bases between them. Germline loops: CDR1 SGDLS, CDR2 YYNGEE. The CDR3 is 14 residues long. CDR3 nucleotides: TGTGCCAGCAGCGTAGGGGACAAGGGCACTGAAGCTTTCTTT. This sequence encodes CASSVGDKGTEAFF.

The chain is built from TRBV28 and TRBJ2-2, with TRBD2 identical over 8 bases. After removal of 5 bases from V and 5 bases from J, the junction contained 13 bases not matched to a gene. In germline, CDR1 is MDHEN, CDR2 SYDVKM. This CDR3 contains 17 residues. The CDR3 bases are TGTGCCAGCAGTCGTACGTCGGCTAGCGGGCCGACCGGGGAGCTGTTTTTT. This encodes CASSRTSASGPTGELFF.

A note on this clone: The junction does not match germline at one end; this may be a read error. The V gene is TRBV5-8, the J gene TRBJ2-1; D gene unclear. Germline V CDR1 and CDR2: SGHTS, YDEGEE. The CDR3 is made up of 12 amino acids. The CDR3 DNA is TGTGCCAGCAGCCCCACCGTACAGCCCCAGGTCTTC. Its protein product is CASSPTVQPQVF. The full variable domain, with the rest looked up from reference TRBV5-8 and TRBJ2-1, is EAGVTQSPTHLIKTRGQQATLRCSPISGHTSVYWYQQALGLGLQFLLWYDEGEERNRGNFPPRFSGRQFPNYSSELNVNALELEDSALYLCASSPTVQPQVFGPGTRLTVL.

V gene TRBV10-2 combines with J gene TRBJ2-3; 12 positions agree with TRBD2. J gave up 4 bases and V 6 bases, and 11 bases lay outside the gene matches. The CDR3 runs 17 residues. The V gene's germline CDR1 is WSHSY and CDR2 SAAADI. CDR3 in DNA: TGCGCCAGCAGGCATTCACTAGCGGGGGGCTTTCCAGATACGCAGTATTTT. It encodes CASRHSLAGGFPDTQYF.

This clone was detected once. The V call is TRBV27, the J call TRBJ1-5; a possible D gene is TRBD1 (5 bases). Trimming cost V 2 bases and J 3 bases, with 8 bases left between them. CDR1 is MNHEY, CDR2 SMNVEV, per germline (reference sequence). The CDR3 length is 14 residues. CDR3 amino acids: CASSLRGNNQPQHF. In DNA form, the CDR3 reads TGTGCCAGCAGTTTACGGGGGAACAATCAGCCCCAGCATTTT.

The rearrangement joins TRBV9 to TRBJ2-5, with D unclear. The CDR3 spans 13 residues. V was clipped by 0 bases and J by 2 bases, with 5 bases between them. From germline, CDR1 is SGDLS and CDR2 YYNGEE. The CDR3 region has the DNA TGTGCCAGCAGCGTAGACAGACAAGAGACCCAGTACTTC. Translated: CASSVDRQETQYF.

The chain links TRBV27 to TRBJ2-1; 7 positions agree with TRBD1. The V and J ends lost 0 bases and 3 bases, in that order; junction bases with no gene match: 2. This CDR3 contains 15 residues. Germline CDR1 reads MNHEY; CDR2 reads SMNVEV (reference sequence). This CDR3 is CASSLSGQHYNEQFF. As DNA, the CDR3 is TGTGCCAGCAGTTTATCGGGACAGCACTACAATGAGCAGTTCTTC.

The chain uses TRBV2 and TRBJ2-3; possible D gene TRBD2, 5 bases. Germline CDR1 SNHLY, CDR2 FYNNEI. Trimming took 3 bases from V and 5 from J, leaving 18 bases between them. The CDR3 consists of 16 residues. CDR3 sequence: CASSDKSRTERDTQYF. As DNA, the CDR3 is TGTGCCAGCAGTGACAAGTCACGGACTGAACGAGATACGCAGTATTTT.

This chain joins TRBV4-3 and TRBJ1-1; 8 bases map to TRBD1. V shed 3 bases and J 4 bases; nucleotides not matched to a gene: 7. The CDR3 loop spans 15 amino acids. In germline, CDR1 is LGHNA, CDR2 YSLEER. Here the CDR3 reads CASSQDGQGGTEAFF. The CDR3 DNA is TGCGCCAGCAGCCAGGACGGACAGGGCGGCACTGAAGCTTTCTTT.

The J gene is TRBJ2-7, the V gene TRBV11-2; the match to TRBD1 covers 8 bases. The trim removed 1 base at V and 5 bases at J, leaving 10 bases unmatched. The CDR3 contains 16 residues. Germline V gene lookup returns CDR1 SGHAT and CDR2 FQNNGV. CDR3 nucleotide sequence: TGTGCCAGCAGCTTAGGGGGCAGGACAGGGTTACACGAGCAGTACTTC. Translating it yields CASSLGGRTGLHEQYF. The whole variable domain, remainder taken from reference TRBV11-2 and TRBJ2-7, is EAGVAQSPRYKIIEKRQSVAFWCNPISGHATLYWYQQILGQGPKLLIQFQNNGVVDDSQLPKDRFSAERLKGVDSTLKIQPAKLEDSAVYLCASSLGGRTGLHEQYFGPGTRLTVT.

The chain uses TRBV4-3 and TRBJ1-2; unclear D gene. Germline CDR1 LGHNA, CDR2 YSLEER. The CDR3 is 17 amino acids. Between the trimmed V and J ends, which lost 0 bases and 0 bases, there was a span of 14 bases. The CDR3 sequence is CASSQETPLRTNYGYTF. The CDR3 nucleotides read TGCGCCAGCAGCCAAGAAACCCCCCTTAGAACTAACTATGGCTACACCTTC.

The V and J genes are TRBV7-9 and TRBJ1-2; a possible D gene is TRBD1 (6 bases). V shed 5 bases and J shed 6 bases, with 22 bases lying between them. In germline, CDR1 is SEHNR, CDR2 FQNEAQ (reference sequence). This CDR3 is built from 16 residues. This CDR3 reads CASSHGPPGGLNGYTF. CDR3 DNA: TGTGCCAGCAGCCATGGGCCCCCGGGGGGCCTGAATGGCTACACCTTC.

The rearrangement links TRBV18 to TRBJ2-7; maybe TRBD1 (5 bases). With 3 bases removed from V and 5 bases from J, the gap between germline ends came to 14 bases. The CDR3 totals 14 residues. CDR1 KGHSH and CDR2 LQKENI come from the germline V gene. In nucleotides, the CDR3 is TGTGCCAGCTCACCCAAGTCAGGGTGGGACGAGCAGTACTTC. Translated: CASSPKSGWDEQYF.

J is TRBJ1-5 and V is TRBV6-5; a weak D match, TRBD1 (5 bases). V dropped 0 bases and J dropped 4 bases, with 10 bases sitting between them. This CDR3 comprises 15 residues. CDR1 and CDR2 from the germline V gene are MNHEY and SVGAGI. In nucleotides, the CDR3 is TGTGCCAGCAGTTACTCTTTAGGGGCTAATCAGCCCCAGCATTTT. It is translated as CASSYSLGANQPQHF.

The chain employs TRBV27 and TRBJ2-7; 7 bases are a match to TRBD1. V shed 3 bases, J shed 0 bases, and the junction held 2 bases outside the gene matches. Looked up from germline, CDR1 is MNHEY and CDR2 is SMNVEV (reference sequence). This CDR3 is built from 14 residues. CDR3 amino acids: CASSLRTGSYEQYF. The CDR3 DNA reads TGTGCCAGCAGTTTGAGGACAGGCTCCTACGAGCAGTACTTC.

The CDR3 is CASSVNRNHSPLHF. The CDR3 DNA reads as TGTGCCAGCAGCGTGAACAGGAATCACTCACCCCTCCACTTT. V usage is TRBV9 and J usage is TRBJ1-6; possibly TRBD1 for D (5 bases). The V end lost 2 bases, the J end lost 10 bases, and 13 bases lay between the germline ends. CDR1 and CDR2 (germline): SGDLS, YYNGEE. The CDR3 has 14 residues.

This chain uses TRBV28 with TRBJ1-5; possibly TRBD1 for D (6 bases). This CDR3 is built from 14 residues. The V gene's germline CDR1 is MDHEN and CDR2 SYDVKM. V was cut by 6 bases and J by 6 bases, with 15 bases left in between. The CDR3 here is CASSHSGGAQPQHF. The CDR3 DNA sequence: TGTGCCAGCAGCCATAGTGGGGGCGCTCAGCCCCAGCATTTT. Looking up the rest from reference TRBV28 and TRBJ1-5 gives the full variable domain: DVKVTQSSRYLVKRTGEKVFLECVQDMDHENMFWYRQDPGLGLRLIYFSYDVKMKEKGDIPEGYSVSREKKERFSLILESASTNQTSMYLCASSHSGGAQPQHFGDGTRLSIL.

This rearrangement joins TRBV27 to TRBJ1-1, with no clear D. Germline CDR1 and CDR2: MNHEY and SMNVEV (reference sequence). Trimming cost V 5 bases and J 1 base, with 17 bases left between them. The CDR3 loop spans 16 amino acids. The DNA for the CDR3 is TGTGCCAGCAGTCCCCCCCGGAGCAGACCGAACACTGAAGCTTTCTTT. The encoded protein is CASSPPRSRPNTEAFF.

The V gene is TRBV29-1, the J gene TRBJ1-2, with 9 positions matching TRBD1. With 8 bases clipped from V and 6 bases from J, the junction kept 10 bases outside the gene matches. Germline CDR1 SQVTM, CDR2 ANQGSEA. The length of the CDR3 is 13 residues. The CDR3 reads CSFRLRDRDGYTF. The CDR3, as DNA: TGCAGCTTCCGACTACGGGACAGGGATGGCTACACCTTC.

J is TRBJ1-3 and V is TRBV9; D call uncertain. Trimming removed 3 bases at V and 2 bases at J, with 9 bases between. The germline gives CDR1 SGDLS, CDR2 YYNGEE. The CDR3 is 14 residues long. The CDR3 sequence: CASSGEVAGNTIYF. The CDR3 nucleotides read TGTGCCAGCAGCGGGGAGGTGGCTGGAAACACCATATATTTT.

The rearrangement uses TRBV6-1 and TRBJ2-1; tentatively, D is TRBD2 (6 bases). CDR1 and CDR2 (germline): MNHNS, SASEGT. The CDR3 has 14 residues. The V and J ends lost 9 bases and 2 bases respectively, with 14 bases between them. In nucleotides, the CDR3 is TGTGCCAGTGGAGGTAGCGGAACCTACAATGAGCAGTTCTTC. Encoded protein: CASGGSGTYNEQFF.

V and J are TRBV25-1 and TRBJ1-2; tentative D call: TRBD1 (6 bases). This CDR3 has 11 residues. Germline assignment: CDR1 MGHDK and CDR2 SYGVNS. V shed 4 bases and J shed 9 bases, with 9 bases lying between them. Here the CDR3 DNA reads TGTGCCAGCAGTGGGGACACTAGCTACACCTTC. It translates to CASSGDTSYTF.

The chain recombines TRBV27 with TRBJ1-2; 8 bases are a match to TRBD1. The CDR3 has 15 amino acids. The V gene end was trimmed by 2 bases and the J gene end by 3 bases; junction bases not matched to a gene: 5. Germline values: CDR1 MNHEY, CDR2 SMNVEV (reference sequence). The CDR3 DNA sequence: TGTGCCAGCAGTTTAGGTCCACAGGGGGACTATGGCTACACCTTC. Encoded protein: CASSLGPQGDYGYTF.

The rearrangement uses TRBV29-1 and TRBJ1-2; D perhaps matches TRBD1 (6 bases). The CDR3 has 12 residues. Germline V gene data show CDR1 as SQVTM and CDR2 as ANQGSEA. V dropped 7 bases and J dropped 4 bases, with 13 bases sitting between them. The CDR3 DNA is TGCAGCGCCGCGGGGGCGGGCTATGGCTACACCTTC. Its protein is CSAAGAGYGYTF.

This clone was counted between two and nine times. V usage is TRBV7-6 and J usage is TRBJ1-6; 10 bases agree with TRBD1. Germline V gene sequence: CDR1 SGHVS, CDR2 FNYEAQ. V shed 2 bases and J 1 base; nucleotides not matched to a gene: 5. This CDR3 region has 18 residues. CDR3 sequence: CASSLQDRGRSYNSPLHF. CDR3 coding DNA: TGTGCCAGCAGCTTACAGGACAGGGGGAGATCCTATAATTCACCCCTCCACTTT.

This chain uses TRBV9 with TRBJ2-2; TRBD1 might be the D (5 bases). In germline, CDR1 is SGDLS, CDR2 YYNGEE. This CDR3 contains 20 residues. Trimming took 0 bases from V and 6 from J, leaving 27 bases between them. The chain's CDR3 is CASSVGQNNDKGRYAGELFF. The CDR3 DNA reads as TGTGCCAGCAGCGTAGGACAGAATAATGACAAGGGAAGGTACGCCGGGGAGCTGTTTTTT.